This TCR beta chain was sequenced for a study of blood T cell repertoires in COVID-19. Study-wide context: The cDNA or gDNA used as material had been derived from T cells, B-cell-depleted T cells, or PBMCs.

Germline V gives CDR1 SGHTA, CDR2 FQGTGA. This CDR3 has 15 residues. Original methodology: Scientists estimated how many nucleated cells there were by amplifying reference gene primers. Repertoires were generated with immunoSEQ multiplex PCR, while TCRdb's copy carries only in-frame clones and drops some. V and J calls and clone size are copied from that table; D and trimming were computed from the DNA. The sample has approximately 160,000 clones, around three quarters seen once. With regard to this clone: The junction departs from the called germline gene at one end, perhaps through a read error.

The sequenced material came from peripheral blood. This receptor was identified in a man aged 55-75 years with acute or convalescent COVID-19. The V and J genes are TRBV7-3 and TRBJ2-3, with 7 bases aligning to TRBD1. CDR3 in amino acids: CASRLTGDRTDTQYF. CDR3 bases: TGTGCCAGCAGGTTAACAGGGGATAGAACAGATACGCAGTATTTT.